This entry features one T cell receptor beta chain sequence. The DNA is omitted, as the CDR3 cannot be located on it reliably, and the CDR3 follows TCRdb's listing. This specimen comes from a study of T cells in tumors and immune-related adverse events. Generated by immunoSEQ multiplex PCR, the TCRdb table keeps only in-frame clones and is missing some. The repertoire holds about 22,000 clones, with 90% to 95% as singletons. The clonotype was recovered from a female donor with metastatic renal cell carcinoma. Sample: lymph node tissue, taken from a patient treated with anti-PD-1 therapy.

This chain's CDR3 is CASSSSGARNQPQHF. The chain employs TRBV28 and TRBJ1-5. Termini included, the CDR3 measures 15 amino acids. Germline values: CDR1 MDHEN, CDR2 SYDVKM.